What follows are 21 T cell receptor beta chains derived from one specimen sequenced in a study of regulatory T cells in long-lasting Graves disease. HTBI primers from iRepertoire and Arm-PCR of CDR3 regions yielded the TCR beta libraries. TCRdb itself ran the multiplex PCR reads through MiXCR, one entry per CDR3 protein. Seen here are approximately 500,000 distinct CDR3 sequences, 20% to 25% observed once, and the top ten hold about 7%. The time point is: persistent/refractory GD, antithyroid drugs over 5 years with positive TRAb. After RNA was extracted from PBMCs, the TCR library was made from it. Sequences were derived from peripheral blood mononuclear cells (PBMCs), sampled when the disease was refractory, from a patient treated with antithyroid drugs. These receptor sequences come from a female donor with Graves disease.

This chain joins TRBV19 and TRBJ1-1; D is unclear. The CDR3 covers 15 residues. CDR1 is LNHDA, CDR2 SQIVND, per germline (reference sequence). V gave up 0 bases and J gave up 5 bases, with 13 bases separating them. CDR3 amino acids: CASSIEVGWDTEAFF. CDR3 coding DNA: TGTGCCAGTAGTATAGAAGTAGGGTGGGATACTGAAGCTTTCTTT.

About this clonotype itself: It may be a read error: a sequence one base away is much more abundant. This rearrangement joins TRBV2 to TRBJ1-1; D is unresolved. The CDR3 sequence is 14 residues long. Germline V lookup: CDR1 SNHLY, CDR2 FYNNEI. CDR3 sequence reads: CASSFRRGNTKAFF. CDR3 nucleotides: TGTGCCAGCAGCTTTCGGCGAGGGAACACTAAAGCTTTCTTT.

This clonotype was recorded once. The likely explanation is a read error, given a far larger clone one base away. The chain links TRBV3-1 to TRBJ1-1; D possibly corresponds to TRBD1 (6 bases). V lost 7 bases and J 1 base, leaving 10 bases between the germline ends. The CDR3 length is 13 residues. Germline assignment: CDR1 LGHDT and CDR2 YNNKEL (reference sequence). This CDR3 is CASIRQENTEAFF. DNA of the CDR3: TGTGCCAGCATTCGACAGGAGAACACTGAAGCTTTCTTT.

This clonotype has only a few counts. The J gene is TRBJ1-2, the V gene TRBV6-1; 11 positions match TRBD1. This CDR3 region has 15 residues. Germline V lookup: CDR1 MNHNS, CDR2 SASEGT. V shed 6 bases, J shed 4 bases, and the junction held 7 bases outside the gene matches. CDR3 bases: TGTGCCAGCAGCCGAGGACAGGGGGCTTTCTATGGCTACACCTTC. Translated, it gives CASSRGQGAFYGYTF.

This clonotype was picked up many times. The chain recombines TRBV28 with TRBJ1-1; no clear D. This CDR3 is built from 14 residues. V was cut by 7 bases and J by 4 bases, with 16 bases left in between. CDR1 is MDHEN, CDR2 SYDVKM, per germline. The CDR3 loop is CASTEPRRGTEAFF. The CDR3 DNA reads TGTGCCAGCACTGAACCGAGGCGGGGCACTGAAGCTTTCTTT.

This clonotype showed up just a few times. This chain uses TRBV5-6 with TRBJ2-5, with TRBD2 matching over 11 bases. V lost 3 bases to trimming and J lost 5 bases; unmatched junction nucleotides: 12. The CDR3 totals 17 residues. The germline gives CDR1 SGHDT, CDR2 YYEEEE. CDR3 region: CASSSPIAGGRTETQYF. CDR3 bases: TGTGCCAGCAGCTCCCCTATAGCGGGGGGGCGGACTGAGACCCAGTACTTC.

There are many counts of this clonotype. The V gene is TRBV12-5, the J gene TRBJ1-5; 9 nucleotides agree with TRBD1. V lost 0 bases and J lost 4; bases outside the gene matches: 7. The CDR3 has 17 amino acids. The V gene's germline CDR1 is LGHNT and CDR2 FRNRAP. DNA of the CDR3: TGTGCTAGTGGTTTGGTACTAGGGGACAGGGCTAATCAGCCCCAGCATTTT. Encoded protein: CASGLVLGDRANQPQHF.

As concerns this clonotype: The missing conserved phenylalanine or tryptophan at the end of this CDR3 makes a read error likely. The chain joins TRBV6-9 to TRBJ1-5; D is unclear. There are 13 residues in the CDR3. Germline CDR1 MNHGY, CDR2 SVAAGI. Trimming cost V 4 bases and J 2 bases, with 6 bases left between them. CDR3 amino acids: CASSLLRNQPQHL. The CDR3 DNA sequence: TGTGCCAGCAGTTTATTGCGCAATCAGCCCCAGCATCTT.

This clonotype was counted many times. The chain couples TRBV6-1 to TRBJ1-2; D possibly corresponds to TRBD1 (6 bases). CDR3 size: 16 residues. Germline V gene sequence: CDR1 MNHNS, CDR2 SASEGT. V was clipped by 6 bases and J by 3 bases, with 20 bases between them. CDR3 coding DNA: TGTGCCAGCAGCCCACAGGGCAGGAATGGTGACTATGGCTACACCTTC. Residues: CASSPQGRNGDYGYTF.

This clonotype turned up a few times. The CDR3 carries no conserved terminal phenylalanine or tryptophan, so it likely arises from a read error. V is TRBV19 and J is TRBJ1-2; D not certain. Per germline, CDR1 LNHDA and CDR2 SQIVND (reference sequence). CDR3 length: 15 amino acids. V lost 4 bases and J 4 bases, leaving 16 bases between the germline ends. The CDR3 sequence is CASSTPSGGFYGYTL. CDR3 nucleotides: TGTGCCAGTAGTACCCCCTCGGGAGGCTTCTATGGCTACACCCTC.

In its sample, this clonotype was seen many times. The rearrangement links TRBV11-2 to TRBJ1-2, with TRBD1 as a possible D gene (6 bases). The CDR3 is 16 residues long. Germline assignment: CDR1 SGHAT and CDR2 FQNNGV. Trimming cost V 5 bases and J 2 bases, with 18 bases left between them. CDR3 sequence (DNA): TGTGCCAGCAGCCAACCTCGGGGAGGGGGGAACTATGGCTACACCTTC. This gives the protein CASSQPRGGGNYGYTF.

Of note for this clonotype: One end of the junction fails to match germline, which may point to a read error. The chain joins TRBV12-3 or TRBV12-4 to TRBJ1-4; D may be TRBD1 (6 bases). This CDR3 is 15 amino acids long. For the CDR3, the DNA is TGTGTCAGCAGTTTATATGCAGGGGCGCGGGAAAAACTGTTTTTT. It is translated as CVSSLYAGAREKLFF.

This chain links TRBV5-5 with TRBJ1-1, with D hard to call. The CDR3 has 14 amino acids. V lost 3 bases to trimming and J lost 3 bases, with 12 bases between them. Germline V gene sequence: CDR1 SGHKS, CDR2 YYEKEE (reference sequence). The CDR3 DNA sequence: TGTGCCAGCAGCTATTTCAGTGGGTACACTGAAGCTTTCTTT. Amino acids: CASSYFSGYTEAFF.

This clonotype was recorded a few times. CDR3 nucleotide sequence: TGTGCCAGTTCATCGCCCCGGGACAGGACTGGCTACACCTTC. This encodes CASSSPRDRTGYTF. This chain links TRBV6-1 with TRBJ1-2; 8 bases map to TRBD1. Germline CDR1 is MNHNS and CDR2 is SASEGT. The CDR3 loop spans 14 amino acids. The junction had 13 bases not matched to a gene; V was cut back by 9 bases and J by 7 bases.

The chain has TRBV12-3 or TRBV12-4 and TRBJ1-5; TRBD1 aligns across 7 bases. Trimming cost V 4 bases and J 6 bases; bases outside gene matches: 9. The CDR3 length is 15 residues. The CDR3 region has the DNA TGTGCCAGCAGTTCCAAAGGGGGCGGCAGTCAGCCCCAGCATTTT. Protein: CASSSKGGGSQPQHF.

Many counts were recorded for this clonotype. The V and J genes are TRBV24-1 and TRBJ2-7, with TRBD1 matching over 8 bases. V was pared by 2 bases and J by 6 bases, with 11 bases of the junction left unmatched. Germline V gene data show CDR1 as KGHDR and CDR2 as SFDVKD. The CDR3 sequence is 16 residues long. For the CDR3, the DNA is TGTGCCACCAGTGATTCCGCCGGCAGGGGGCAAGGCGAGCAGTACTTC. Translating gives CATSDSAGRGQGEQYF.

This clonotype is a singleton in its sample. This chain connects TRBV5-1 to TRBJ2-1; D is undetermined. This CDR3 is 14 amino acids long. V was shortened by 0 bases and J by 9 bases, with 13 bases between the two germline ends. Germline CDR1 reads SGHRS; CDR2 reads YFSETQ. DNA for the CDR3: TGCGCCAGCAGCTTGGGATTGGTGGTTAGTGAGCAGTTCTTC. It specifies CASSLGLVVSEQFF.

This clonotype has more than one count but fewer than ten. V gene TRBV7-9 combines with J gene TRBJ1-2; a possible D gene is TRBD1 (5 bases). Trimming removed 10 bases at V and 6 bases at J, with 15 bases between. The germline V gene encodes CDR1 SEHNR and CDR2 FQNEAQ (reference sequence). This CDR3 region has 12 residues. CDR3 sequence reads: CAIRDDQDGYTF. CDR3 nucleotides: TGTGCCATCCGGGACGATCAGGATGGCTACACCTTC.

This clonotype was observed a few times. This chain's CDR3 is CASRIGGGTEAFF. The CDR3 DNA reads TGTGCCAGTCGGATCGGGGGGGGCACTGAAGCTTTCTTT. The chain is built from TRBV27 and TRBJ1-1; D may be TRBD1 (5 bases). The CDR3 length is 13 residues. Deletions cut 9 bases from V and 4 bases from J, with 15 bases between. The germline V gene encodes CDR1 MNHEY and CDR2 SMNVEV (reference sequence).

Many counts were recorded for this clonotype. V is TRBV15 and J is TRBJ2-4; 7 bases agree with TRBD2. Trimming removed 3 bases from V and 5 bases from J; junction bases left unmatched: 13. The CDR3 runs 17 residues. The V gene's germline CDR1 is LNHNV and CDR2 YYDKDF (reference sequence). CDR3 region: CATSRHSSGSPQNIQYF. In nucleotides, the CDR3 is TGTGCCACCAGCAGGCATAGTAGCGGGTCTCCCCAAAACATTCAGTACTTC.

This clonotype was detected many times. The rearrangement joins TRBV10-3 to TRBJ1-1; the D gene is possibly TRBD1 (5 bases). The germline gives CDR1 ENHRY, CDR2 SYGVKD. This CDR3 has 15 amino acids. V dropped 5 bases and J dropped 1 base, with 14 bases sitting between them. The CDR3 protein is CAISISGTENTEAFF. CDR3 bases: TGTGCCATCAGTATTTCCGGGACTGAGAACACTGAAGCTTTCTTT.